Given below is one TCR beta chain in context. Participants, roughly 18 to 90 years old, spanned about two dozen US areas. The length of the CDR3 is 11 residues. V lost 6 bases, J lost 8 bases, and 10 bases lay in between. Some clones are missing from TCRdb's copy, which holds only in-frame ones; the method was immunoSEQ multiplex PCR. The table shows roughly 140,000 clones, with around 80% occurring only once. This record comes from a study of blood T cell repertoires in COVID-19. This chain uses TRBV12-3 or TRBV12-4 with TRBJ1-1; D uncertain. Sequenced sample: PBMCs or T cells enriched from blood (not recorded which). This receptor was identified in a woman younger than 30 who had been exposed to COVID-19. CDR3 in amino acids: CASRAPTEAFF. The CDR3 nucleotides read TGTGCCAGCAGGGCGCCGACAGAAGCTTTCTTT.